The 11 T cell receptor beta chains presented below share a single source sample, sequenced in a study of CD8+ T cells in alopecia areata (dated by TCRdb to between 2017 and 2018). Reading the label with the study, this specimen's time point is: about four weeks on oral tofacitinib. In the paper's terms, the treatment or condition label means: oral pan-JAK inhibitor, 5-10 mg twice daily. The library relied on the immunoSEQ multiplex PCR assay. RNA was extracted from all samples and reverse transcribed into cDNA as template for TCR sequencing. TCRdb stores this immuneACCESS table with in-frame sequences only. Part of the clones is absent; in the studies checked, under half of the shortfall reflects unresolved V genes, and no reason is known for the rest. The sample data list roughly 190,000 clones, and 45% to 75% of these were observed just once. The ten largest clones take up approximately 0.69% of the sample.

The material was CD4+ T cells sorted from blood, obtained at week 4, from a patient treated with tofacitinib. The receptors come from a human donor with alopecia areata.

The chain joins TRBV6-5 to TRBJ2-5; D unresolved. CDR1 MNHEY and CDR2 SVGAGI come from the germline V gene. Trimming removed 2 bases from V and 3 bases from J, with 10 bases in between. This CDR3 is built from 14 residues. CDR3 sequence: CASSYNSVEETQYF. The CDR3 nucleotides are TGTGCCAGCAGTTACAATAGTGTGGAAGAGACCCAGTACTTC.

This chain uses TRBV4-3 with TRBJ1-2; D remains unclear. Trimming took off 0 bases at V and 4 bases at J, with 18 bases between the two ends. CDR3 length: 17 amino acids. The germline gives CDR1 LGHNA, CDR2 YSLEER. The CDR3 nucleotides are TGCGCCAGCAGCCAAGAACCACAGACGAACTTCATCTATGGCTACACCTTC. Protein product: CASSQEPQTNFIYGYTF.

This sequence joins TRBV29-1 and TRBJ2-7; 11 positions agree with TRBD2. The CDR3 totals 17 residues. J gave up 6 bases and V 0 bases, and 13 bases lay outside the gene matches. Germline loops: CDR1 SQVTM, CDR2 ANQGSEA. CDR3 sequence reads: CSVEDPVTSGSTGEQYF. The CDR3 DNA reads as TGCAGCGTTGAAGATCCCGTAACTAGCGGGAGTACGGGCGAGCAGTACTTC.

The chain couples TRBV7-9 to TRBJ1-5; a weak D match, TRBD1 (6 bases). The germline V and J ends were trimmed by 5 bases and 4 bases, with 18 bases remaining between them. The CDR3 spans 16 residues. From germline, CDR1 is SEHNR and CDR2 FQNEAQ (reference sequence). The CDR3 DNA reads as TGTGCCAGCAGCCACGAGGGGGGCGCAGGGAATCAGCCCCAGCATTTT. Translated: CASSHEGGAGNQPQHF.

This clone was observed once. The rearrangement joins TRBV4-1 to TRBJ1-5; TRBD1 is a possible D gene (5 bases). V was pared by 0 bases and J by 7 bases, with 16 bases between. The CDR3 is 16 amino acids. Germline CDR1 is MGHRA and CDR2 is YSYEKL. The CDR3: CASSQDGALQGQPQHF. For the CDR3, the DNA is TGCGCCAGCAGCCAAGATGGGGCCCTGCAAGGACAGCCCCAGCATTTT.

The sample holds a few counts of this clone. The chain couples TRBV29-1 to TRBJ2-5; 8 bases agree with TRBD1. CDR1 and CDR2 (germline): SQVTM, ANQGSEA. V gave up 4 bases and J gave up 1 base; unmatched junction bases: 2. The CDR3 runs 13 residues. The CDR3: CSVGGQGQETQYF. CDR3 bases: TGCAGCGTTGGTGGACAGGGCCAAGAGACCCAGTACTTC.

The rearrangement uses TRBV30 and TRBJ2-2, with 7 bases matching TRBD1. CDR1 GTSNPN and CDR2 SVGIG come from the germline V gene (reference sequence). The CDR3 runs to 12 residues. J was trimmed by 6 bases and V by 8 bases; bases with no gene match: 6. The CDR3 nucleotides are TGTGCCGGGACAGCTACGGCCGGGGAGCTGTTTTTT. It specifies CAGTATAGELFF.

CDR3 nucleotides: TGTGCCAGCAGCTTAAATGGGGGCGAGCAGTACTTC. This codes for CASSLNGGEQYF. The rearrangement joins TRBV11-2 to TRBJ2-7; TRBD1 or TRBD2 may be the D gene (5 bases each). The CDR3 is made up of 12 amino acids. V was clipped by 2 bases and J by 6 bases, with 8 bases between them. Germline assignment: CDR1 SGHAT and CDR2 FQNNGV.

The chain carries TRBV5-1 and TRBJ2-2, with a possible D match to TRBD1 (5 bases). V gave up 6 bases and J gave up 1 base, with 10 bases separating them. CDR1 is SGHRS, CDR2 YFSETQ, per germline. This CDR3 spans 14 amino acids. This CDR3 is CASKTTGNTGELFF. The CDR3 region has the DNA TGCGCCAGCAAGACCACAGGGAACACCGGGGAGCTGTTTTTT.

The chain couples TRBV29-1 to TRBJ2-3, with TRBD1 identical over 8 bases. Unmatched junction bases numbered 16, after V lost 4 bases and J lost 1 base. Germline CDR1 and CDR2: SQVTM and ANQGSEA. CDR3 length equals 18 residues. CDR3 protein: CSVARRRQGARGTDTQYF. The CDR3 region has the DNA TGCAGCGTTGCCCGTCGTAGGCAGGGGGCTAGGGGCACAGATACGCAGTATTTT.

The rearrangement links TRBV4-2 to TRBJ2-7, with TRBD1 as a possible D gene (6 bases). The CDR3 contains 15 residues. Germline CDR1 and CDR2: LGHNA and YNFKEQ. V was cut by 4 bases and J by 3 bases, with 16 bases left in between. The CDR3 sequence is CASSRIRDTFYEQYF. The DNA for the CDR3 is TGTGCCAGCAGCCGCATCCGGGACACGTTCTACGAGCAGTACTTC.